The T cell receptor beta chain under discussion was sequenced for a study of CD8 T cells in ankylosing spondylitis (dated 2017 in TCRdb). A note on the overall study: The study profiled T cell receptor beta repertoires in healthy donors and ankylosing spondylitis patients to find disease-linked TCR variants. The full study cohort was made up of 25 ankylosing spondylitis patients and 108 healthy donors. Peripheral blood samples were taken, and synovial fluid was additionally collected from ankylosing spondylitis patients.

These reads were obtained on an Illumina HiSeq 2500. Quantitative 5'-RACE with molecular barcodes was used to prepare TCR beta libraries. From the authors' description of their analysis: To identify disease-linked TCR variants, a new computational method was used, one built on a probabilistic model of VDJ rearrangement. TCRdb reprocessed the public reads (quality trimming at Q25 with fastp, clone calling with MiXCR) and kept in-frame beta chains. Duplicate CDR3 protein sequences are folded into a single record with the most common DNA and genes. The V and J calls, along with clone size, are taken from TCRdb and not from the paper's own processing. Across this sample there are 250,000 to 350,000 distinct CDR3 sequences, with around 20% seen only once. The ten largest make up roughly 7.3% of the sample. This clonotype was seen a few times. No antigen is known for it. One base away there is no much larger clone; base qualities are not given.

What the authors observed across the whole study: Some motif variants were previously reported in synovial fluid and blood of reactive arthritis patients, suggesting common disease-initiation mechanisms. The disease-linked clones were reported to be significantly enriched in matched synovial fluid samples from ankylosing spondylitis patients. The disease-linked clones showed a CD8+ phenotype and occurred at relatively low frequencies in peripheral blood. Blood from ankylosing spondylitis patients appeared to be characterized by a TCR beta motif composed of under 10 highly homologous amino acid variants.

The CDR3 starts with the cysteine, ends with the phenylalanine, and has 15 residues. The only DNA kept is the CDR3, 45 bases in frame from the first base. The V and J ends are trimmed by 2 bases and 0 bases, leaving 8 bases between them. In this chain, TRBV12-3 or TRBV12-4 is recombined with TRBJ1-5; no D segment can be confidently identified. The sequence was collected from a male donor with ankylosing spondylitis or in good health (not recorded which). Material: blood, either unsorted or a sorted T cell fraction (not recorded which). Here the CDR3 is given as CASSLLGFSNQPQHF. The nucleotide sequence reads TGTGCCAGCAGTTTACTAGGTTTTAGCAATCAGCCCCAGCATTTT.